This passage covers 19 T cell receptor beta chains from one sample sequenced in a study of T cell responses to AZD1222 COVID-19 vaccine. Profiling relied on immunoSEQ multiplex PCR, and the TCRdb table lists in-frame clones only, not all of them. The repertoire holds around 140,000 clones, with 91% as singletons. The sample was peripheral blood, taken 28 days after the second dose of the MenACWY control vaccine. The receptors were sampled from an adult who received the MenACWY meningococcal vaccine as a control.

The V call is TRBV6-5, the J call TRBJ1-2; D might be TRBD1 (6 bases). Between the trimmed V and J ends, which lost 5 bases and 3 bases, there was a span of 10 bases. CDR1 and CDR2 (germline): MNHEY, SVGAGI. The CDR3 totals 13 residues. CDR3 nucleotides: TGTGCCAGCAGTAGACAGGCCGACTATGGCTACACCTTC. This translates into CASSRQADYGYTF.

The J gene is TRBJ2-7, the V gene TRBV23-1; D unresolved. TRBV23-1 belongs to the ORF category, with a function that is uncertain. Trimming took 3 bases from V and 6 from J, leaving 3 bases between them. This CDR3 is built from 10 residues. This CDR3 is CASSHPEQYF. Written as DNA, the CDR3 is TGCGCCAGCAGTCACCCCGAGCAGTACTTC.

CDR3 sequence (DNA): TGTGCCAGCAGCATTAGACAGGGGAATAGAGTCCTAAGGGTAGATACGCAGTATTTT. Its translation: CASSIRQGNRVLRVDTQYF. The chain is built from TRBV7-2 and TRBJ2-3; TRBD1 matches at 8 bases. The CDR3 covers 19 residues. The V and J ends lost 5 bases and 5 bases, in that order; junction bases with no gene match: 21. Germline CDR1 SGHTA, CDR2 FQGNSA.

The chain combines TRBV19 with TRBJ2-2; D gene unclear. V lost 5 bases to trimming and J lost 0 bases, with 7 bases between them. Germline V lookup: CDR1 LNHDA, CDR2 SQIVND (reference sequence). The CDR3 spans 14 residues. CDR3 sequence (DNA): TGTGCCAGTAGTTCCCAGACGAACACCGGGGAGCTGTTTTTT. It is translated as CASSSQTNTGELFF.

The gene calls are TRBV29-1 and TRBJ2-3; the match to TRBD2 covers 8 bases. Germline values: CDR1 SQVTM, CDR2 ANQGSEA. The V gene end was trimmed by 5 bases and the J gene end by 4 bases; junction bases not matched to a gene: 5. This CDR3 has 13 amino acids. CDR3 in amino acids: CSVRRGGPDTQYF. The CDR3 DNA reads TGCAGCGTTCGCCGGGGGGGCCCAGATACGCAGTATTTT.

The chain couples TRBV5-1 to TRBJ1-3, with D perhaps matching TRBD1 (6 bases). The germline V gene encodes CDR1 SGHRS and CDR2 YFSETQ. This CDR3 comprises 14 residues. Trimming removed 4 bases from V and 1 base from J, with 9 bases in between. CDR3 protein: CASSEQGSGNTIYF. The DNA of the CDR3 is TGCGCCAGCAGCGAGCAGGGGTCTGGAAACACCATATATTTT.

This clone was detected only once. This chain connects TRBV15 to TRBJ2-7; D possibly corresponds to TRBD1 (6 bases). The ends were cut back, 6 bases at V and 2 bases at J, with 14 bases in the middle. This CDR3 is built from 14 residues. CDR1 is LNHNV and CDR2 is YYDKDF in the germline V gene (reference sequence). The CDR3: CATSRDTNAYEQYF. For the CDR3, the DNA is TGTGCCACCAGTCGGGACACCAATGCCTACGAGCAGTACTTC.

This chain joins TRBV9 and TRBJ1-1; TRBD1 matches 9 bases. Germline CDR1 SGDLS, CDR2 YYNGEE. This CDR3 is built from 14 residues. The V and J ends lost 4 bases and 8 bases, in that order; junction bases with no gene match: 9. CDR3 sequence (DNA): TGTGCCAGCAGCCCGACGGGACAGGGACTCGAAGCTTTCTTT. As protein: CASSPTGQGLEAFF.

The chain has TRBV6-5 and TRBJ2-2; D gene unclear. V was trimmed by 6 bases and J by 4 bases, leaving 12 bases between them. The length of the CDR3 is 14 residues. CDR1 and CDR2 (germline): MNHEY, SVGAGI. CDR3 residues: CASRKDRSTGELFF. DNA of the CDR3: TGTGCCAGCAGGAAAGATCGGAGCACCGGGGAGCTGTTTTTT.

The CDR3 nucleotides are TGTGCCAGTAGCAACGGAAGGGACGGCTACGAGCAGTACTTC. It translates to CASSNGRDGYEQYF. The chain has TRBV19 and TRBJ2-7; D may correspond to TRBD1 or TRBD2 (5 bases each). V was pared by 6 bases and J by 3 bases, with 15 bases between. CDR3 length: 14 amino acids. Per the germline V gene, CDR1 is LNHDA and CDR2 is SQIVND (reference sequence).

This clone was found a few times. The J gene is TRBJ2-7, the V gene TRBV11-2, with 10 bases identical to TRBD1. The CDR3 length is 13 residues. Germline V gene lookup returns CDR1 SGHAT and CDR2 FQNNGV. After removal of 5 bases from V and 5 bases from J, the junction contained 3 bases not matched to a gene. CDR3 loop: CASSPGTGDEQYF. CDR3 nucleotides: TGTGCCAGCAGCCCGGGGACAGGGGACGAGCAGTACTTC.

The chain employs TRBV20-1 and TRBJ1-1; D remains unclear. Germline CDR1 is DFQATT and CDR2 is SNEGSKA (reference sequence). CDR3 size: 11 residues. The V and J ends lost 0 bases and 6 bases respectively, with 5 bases between them. Written as DNA, the CDR3 is TGCAGTGCTAGAGATCGGCCTGAAGCTTTCTTT. Protein product: CSARDRPEAFF.

CDR3 protein: CAWSGQTAYEQYF. CDR3 DNA: TGTGCCTGGAGCGGACAGACCGCCTACGAGCAGTACTTC. The chain uses TRBV30 and TRBJ2-7; a weak D match, TRBD1 (6 bases). There are 13 residues in the CDR3. Germline loops: CDR1 GTSNPN, CDR2 SVGIG (reference sequence). V lost 3 bases and J lost 2, with 11 bases in between. The full variable domain, in which reference TRBV30 and TRBJ2-7 provide the parts outside the CDR3, is SQTIHQWPATLVQPVGSPLSLECTVEGTSNPNLYWYRQAAGRGLQLLFYSVGIGQISSEVPQNLSASRPQDRQFILSSKKLLLSDSGFYLCAWSGQTAYEQYFGPGTRLTVT.

CDR3 nucleotide sequence: TGTGCCAGTAGTATAAGCGTTACGGGACCGAGCACAGATACGCAGTATTTT. This encodes CASSISVTGPSTDTQYF. The V and J genes are TRBV19 and TRBJ2-3, with D possibly called TRBD1 or TRBD2 (5 bases each). Trimming took off 2 bases at V and 0 bases at J, with 15 bases between the two ends. Germline V gene lookup returns CDR1 LNHDA and CDR2 SQIVND (reference sequence). The CDR3 contains 17 residues. Complete variable domain (other parts from reference TRBV19 and TRBJ2-3): DGGITQSPKYLFRKEGQNVTLSCEQNLNHDAMYWYRQDPGQGLRLIYYSQIVNDFQKGDIAEGYSVSREKKESFPLTVTSAQKNPTAFYLCASSISVTGPSTDTQYFGPGTRLTVL.

The V call is TRBV7-9, the J call TRBJ2-7; the match to TRBD1 covers 7 bases. Trimming removed 1 base from V and 4 bases from J; junction bases left unmatched: 10. Germline-derived CDR1 and CDR2 are SEHNR and FQNEAQ (reference sequence). The CDR3 extends over 16 amino acids. CDR3 residues: CASSLGSWTGLYEQYF. In DNA form, the CDR3 reads TGTGCCAGCAGCTTAGGAAGTTGGACAGGACTTTACGAGCAGTACTTC.

In nucleotides, the CDR3 is TGTGCCAGCAGTTTCGACGGGAGGGGATACAATGAGCAGTTCTTC. It encodes CASSFDGRGYNEQFF. The genes are TRBV27 and TRBJ2-1; 8 bases map to TRBD2. The CDR3 is 15 residues long. V gave up 3 bases and J gave up 4 bases; unmatched junction bases: 5. Germline loops: CDR1 MNHEY, CDR2 SMNVEV (reference sequence).

This chain connects TRBV7-9 to TRBJ2-2, with 7 positions matching TRBD1. The germline gives CDR1 SEHNR, CDR2 FQNEAQ (reference sequence). The CDR3 has 15 residues. Trimming removed 5 bases from V and 6 bases from J; junction bases left unmatched: 9. The CDR3 nucleotides are TGTGCCAGCAGCCCAACAGGGGTTAGATCCGGGGAGCTGTTTTTT. As protein: CASSPTGVRSGELFF.

The chain joins TRBV2 to TRBJ1-1, with 7 bases fitting TRBD1. Trimming at V came to 4 bases and at J to 6 bases, leaving 11 bases not matched to a gene. This CDR3 comprises 15 residues. Per the germline V gene, CDR1 is SNHLY and CDR2 is FYNNEI. The CDR3 sequence: CASSGAARQGSEAFF. The CDR3 coding sequence is TGTGCCAGCAGTGGGGCTGCCAGACAGGGTTCTGAAGCTTTCTTT.

The chain uses TRBV19 and TRBJ2-2; 7 positions agree with TRBD1. This CDR3 comprises 14 residues. CDR1 and CDR2 (germline): LNHDA, SQIVND (reference sequence). The V segment lost 9 bases and the J segment 6 bases; nucleotides outside the gene matches: 10. DNA for the CDR3: TGTGCCAGCCAAGAACGACAGGGATCCGGGGAGCTGTTTTTT. Translation gives CASQERQGSGELFF.